A selection of T cell receptor beta chains follows, all from one sample in a study of cytomegalovirus exposure and HLA in healthy donors. Only in-frame clones appear in the TCRdb table, and some are missing; sequencing was by immunoSEQ multiplex PCR. The sample includes roughly 120,000 clones. Sequenced material: PBMCs. The receptors stem from a man aged 18 to 30 in good health and CMV-seronegative. Both conserved end residues are part of each CDR3. Fields, in order: CDR3 DNA, CDR3 protein, J gene, V gene, D gene. D genes are given only for firm matches.

TGCGCCAGCAGCTGGGGACTAGGGCAAGAGACCCAGTACTTC	CASSWGLGQETQYF	TRBJ2-5	TRBV5-1	TRBD2
TGCGCCAGCAGCCCACTTAGGTCTAGCGGGAGAACCTACGAGCAGTACTTC	CASSPLRSSGRTYEQYF	TRBJ2-7	TRBV10-1	TRBD2
TGTGCCAGCAGCCAAGATCGGGAAAACTATGGCTACACCTTC	CASSQDRENYGYTF	TRBJ1-2	TRBV4-2	.
TGCGCCAGCAGCCAAGGTGATGGGGGGAGGGAATCCTACGAGCAGTACTTC	CASSQGDGGRESYEQYF	TRBJ2-7	TRBV4-1	TRBD2
TGTGCCAGCAGCTTAGCTGGGACTAGCGACGCCACCGGGGAGCTGTTTTTT	CASSLAGTSDATGELFF	TRBJ2-2	TRBV7-7	TRBD2
TGTGCCAGCAGCCCACCGGGGGCTGGAAACACCATATATTTT	CASSPPGAGNTIYF	TRBJ1-3	TRBV5-4	.
TGTGCCACCAGCAGAGCCACCCTAGCGGTTAGCACAGATACGCAGTATTTT	CATSRATLAVSTDTQYF	TRBJ2-3	TRBV15	TRBD2
TGTGCCAGCAGCTCACTCTTTTGGGACAGGGCTCAGCCCCAGCATTTT	CASSSLFWDRAQPQHF	TRBJ1-5	TRBV7-2	TRBD1
TGTGCCAGCAGCCCCCTTGGTCAAGGGGCCGGATTCTACGAGCAGTACTTC	CASSPLGQGAGFYEQYF	TRBJ2-7	TRBV7-9	.
TGTGCCAGCCGTAGAGGGGGTGAGAACACTGAAGCTTTCTTT	CASRRGGENTEAFF	TRBJ1-1	TRBV28	.
TGCAGCGTGGGGACAGGGAGCTCCTACGAGCAGTACTTC	CSVGTGSSYEQYF	TRBJ2-7	TRBV29-1	TRBD1
TGTGCCAGCAGTGGGGAGACGGTTTTCTATGGCTACACCTTC	CASSGETVFYGYTF	TRBJ1-2	TRBV2	.
TGTGCCAGTAGTACCCCACGCGGGCCTCCCTACGAGCAGTACTTC	CASSTPRGPPYEQYF	TRBJ2-7	TRBV19	.
TGCAGCGACGGACAGGGGGGGACTGAAGCTTTCTTT	CSDGQGGTEAFF	TRBJ1-1	TRBV29-1	TRBD1
TGTGCCAGTAGTATAGGGACAGAGCCAGCCTACGATGAGCAGTACTTC	CASSIGTEPAYDEQYF	TRBJ2-7	TRBV19	.
TGCGCCAGCGGGACAGACAGGGTCAATTCACCCCTCCACTTT	CASGTDRVNSPLHF	TRBJ1-6	TRBV5-1	TRBD1
TGCAGCGTGAAAGCAGACAGGTCTGGCAATCAGCCCCAGCATTTT	CSVKADRSGNQPQHF	TRBJ1-5	TRBV29-1	.